This TCR beta chain was recorded in a study of blood T cells in healthy people across ages. The second PCR ran roughly 7 to 11 cycles with a sample-barcoded 5' primer and J-beta primers. The template-switch adaptor, which had 12 random nucleotides, put a tag on each cDNA molecule. From the 5' RACE reads, TCRdb called clonotypes with MiXCR, one entry per CDR3 protein. The sample carries 1.5 million to 2 million distinct CDR3 sequences, roughly a third recorded once. The ends lost 8 bases at V and 6 bases at J; junction bases unmatched: 11. The CDR3 has 14 amino acids. Germline V lookup: CDR1 SQVTM, CDR2 ANQGSEA. Donors were systemically healthy Caucasian individuals from Russia aged about 6 to 95 years. Samples had at least 6 million PBMCs isolated from them. Total RNA, at least 5.5 micrograms per sample, came from PBMCs.

The source is a woman in her 30s in good health. The sample comprised blood. The chain uses TRBV29-1 and TRBJ2-1; 9 nucleotides agree with TRBD1. CDR3: CSLTGGAFGNEQFF. CDR3 nucleotide sequence: TGCAGCCTAACAGGGGGCGCTTTTGGCAATGAGCAGTTCTTC.